The table lists the clone carrying this T cell receptor beta chain with a few counts. Its antigen is currently unknown. This entry is derived from a study of blood T cells in healthy people across ages. Points from the study as a whole: Diversity was higher, and naive CD4+ cells more numerous, in long-lived donors than in aged donors.

Then a second PCR, running roughly 7 to 12 cycles, was carried out with a sample-barcoded 5' primer and a J-beta primer mix. A 12-random-nucleotide template-switch adaptor tagged each cDNA molecule. Per-sample output comprised a minimum of 2.5 million paired-end reads containing CDR3. TCRdb itself ran the 5' RACE reads through MiXCR, one entry per CDR3 protein. The table includes 850,000 to 1,000,000 distinct CDR3 sequences, 48% detected once. Trimming removed 0 bases from V and 6 bases from J, with 9 bases in between. The CDR3 length is 13 residues. Germline CDR1 is SGDLS and CDR2 is YYNGEE. The specimen was blood. This clonotype was obtained from a man in his thirties or forties in good health. The chain employs TRBV9 and TRBJ1-1; D possibly corresponds to TRBD1 (5 bases). CDR3 nucleotide sequence: TGTGCCAGCAGCGTAGGGGGGAGCGCTGAAGCTTTCTTT. Protein: CASSVGGSAEAFF.